The sequence of this T cell receptor (beta chain) was determined in a study of beta chain features in type 1 diabetes. Study-level information: Sorted cells, about 99 million in number, were examined across all samples. Regarding the study as a whole: With patients and controls alike, PCR might favor shorter templates to an equal degree.

By way of CD45RO/CCR7/CD25/CD127/CD95/CD27, the CD4+ regulatory, stem cell-like memory, central memory and naive cells were sorted. Populations obtained by sorting all exceeded 95% purity. Comments on this clone: Its cognate antigen is unknown.

The CDR3 covers 12 residues. Trimming shortened V by 6 bases and J by 1 base, and 7 bases separated the two germline ends. CDR1 and CDR2 from the germline V gene are SNHLY and FYNNEI. Every isolated RNA sample was fully reverse transcribed, so sequencing captured expressed TCRB transcripts. The repertoire was sequenced with immunoSEQ multiplex PCR; TCRdb's copy has only in-frame clones and lacks some. The data contain roughly 450,000 clones, 9.5% to 12% of them singletons. The TCR was taken from a woman under 30 in good health. This chain links TRBV2 with TRBJ2-7; perhaps TRBD1 as D (6 bases). The specimen sequenced was naive CD4+ T cells from blood. In nucleotides, the CDR3 is TGTGCCAGCAGCGGACAGTCCTACGAGCAGTACTTC. Translating it yields CASSGQSYEQYF.